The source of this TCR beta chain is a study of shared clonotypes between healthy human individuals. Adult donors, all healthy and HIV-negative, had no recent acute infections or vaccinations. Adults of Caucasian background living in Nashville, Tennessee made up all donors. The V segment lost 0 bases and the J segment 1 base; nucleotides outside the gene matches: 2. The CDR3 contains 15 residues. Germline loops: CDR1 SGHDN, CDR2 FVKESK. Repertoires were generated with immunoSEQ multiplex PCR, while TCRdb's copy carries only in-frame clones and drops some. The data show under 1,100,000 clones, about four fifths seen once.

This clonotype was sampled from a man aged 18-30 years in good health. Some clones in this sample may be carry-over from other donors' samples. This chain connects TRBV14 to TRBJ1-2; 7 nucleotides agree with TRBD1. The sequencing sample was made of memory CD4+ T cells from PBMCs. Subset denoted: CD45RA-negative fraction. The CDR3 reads CASSQDDRVNYGYTF. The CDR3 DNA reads TGTGCCAGCAGCCAAGATGACAGGGTTAACTATGGCTACACCTTC.